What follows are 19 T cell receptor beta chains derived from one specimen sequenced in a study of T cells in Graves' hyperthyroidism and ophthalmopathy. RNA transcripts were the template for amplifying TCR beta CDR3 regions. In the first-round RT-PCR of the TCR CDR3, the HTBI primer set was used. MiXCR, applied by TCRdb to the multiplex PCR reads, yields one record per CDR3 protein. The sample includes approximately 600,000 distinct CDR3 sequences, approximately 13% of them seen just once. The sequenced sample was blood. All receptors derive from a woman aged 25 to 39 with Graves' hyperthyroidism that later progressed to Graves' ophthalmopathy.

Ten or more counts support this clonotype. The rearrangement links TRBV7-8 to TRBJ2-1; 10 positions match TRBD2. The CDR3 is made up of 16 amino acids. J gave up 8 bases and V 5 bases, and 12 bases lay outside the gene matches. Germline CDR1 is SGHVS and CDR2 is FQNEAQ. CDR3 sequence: CASSDRRLAGVDEQFF. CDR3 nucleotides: TGTGCCAGCAGCGACCGGCGGCTAGCGGGAGTGGATGAGCAGTTCTTC.

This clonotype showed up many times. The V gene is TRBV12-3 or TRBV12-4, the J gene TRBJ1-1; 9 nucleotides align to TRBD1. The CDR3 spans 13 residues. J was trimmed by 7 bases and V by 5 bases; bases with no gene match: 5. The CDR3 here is CASSTQGAVEAFF. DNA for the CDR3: TGTGCCAGCAGTACACAGGGGGCGGTTGAAGCTTTCTTT.

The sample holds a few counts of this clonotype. DNA for the CDR3: TGTGCCAGCAGTTTACCCCCCGCCAGGGTGGGGACTGAAGCTTTCTTT. It is translated as CASSLPPARVGTEAFF. The chain links TRBV28 to TRBJ1-1; D may be TRBD1 (5 bases). The length of the CDR3 is 16 residues. The V gene's germline CDR1 is MDHEN and CDR2 SYDVKM. Trimming cost V 2 bases and J 5 bases, with 18 bases left between them. The whole variable domain, filled in from reference TRBV28 and TRBJ1-1, reads DVKVTQSSRYLVKRTGEKVFLECVQDMDHENMFWYRQDPGLGLRLIYFSYDVKMKEKGDIPEGYSVSREKKERFSLILESASTNQTSMYLCASSLPPARVGTEAFFGQGTRLTVV.

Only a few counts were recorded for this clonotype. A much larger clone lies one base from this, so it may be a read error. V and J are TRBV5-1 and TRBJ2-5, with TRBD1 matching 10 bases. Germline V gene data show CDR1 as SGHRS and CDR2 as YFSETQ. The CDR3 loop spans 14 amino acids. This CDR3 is CASSLTGGAATQYF. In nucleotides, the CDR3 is TGTGCCAGCAGCTTGACAGGGGGCGCGGCGACCCAGTACTTC. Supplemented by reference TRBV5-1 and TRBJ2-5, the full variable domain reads KAGVTQTPRYLIKTRGQQVTLSCSPISGHRSVSWYQQTPGQGLQFLFEYFSETQRNKGNFPGRFSGRQFSNSRSEMNVSTLELGDSALYLCASSLTGGAATQYFGPGTRLLVL.

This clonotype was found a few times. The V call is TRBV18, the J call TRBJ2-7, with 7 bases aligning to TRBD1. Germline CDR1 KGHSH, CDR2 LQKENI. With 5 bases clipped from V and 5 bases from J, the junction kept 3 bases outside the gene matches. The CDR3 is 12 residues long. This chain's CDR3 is CASSNRGDEQYF. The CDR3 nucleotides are TGTGCCAGCTCAAACAGGGGCGACGAGCAGTACTTC.

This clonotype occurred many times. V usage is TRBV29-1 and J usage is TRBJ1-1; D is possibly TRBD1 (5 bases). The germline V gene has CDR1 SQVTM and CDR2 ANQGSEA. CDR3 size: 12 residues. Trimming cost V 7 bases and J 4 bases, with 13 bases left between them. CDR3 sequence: CSGGEHGTEAFF. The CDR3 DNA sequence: TGCAGCGGAGGGGAGCATGGCACTGAAGCTTTCTTT.

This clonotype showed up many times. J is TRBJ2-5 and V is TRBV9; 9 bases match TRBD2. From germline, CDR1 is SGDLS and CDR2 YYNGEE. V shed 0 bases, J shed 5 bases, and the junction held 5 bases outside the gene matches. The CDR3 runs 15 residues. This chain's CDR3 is CASSVEGLASETQYF. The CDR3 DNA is TGTGCCAGCAGCGTAGAGGGACTAGCCTCTGAGACCCAGTACTTC. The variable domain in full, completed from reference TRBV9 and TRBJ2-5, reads DSGVTQTPKHLITATGQRVTLRCSPRSGDLSVYWYQQSLDQGLQFLIQYYNGEERAKGNILERFSAQQFPDLHSELNLSSLELGDSALYFCASSVEGLASETQYFGPGTRLLVL.

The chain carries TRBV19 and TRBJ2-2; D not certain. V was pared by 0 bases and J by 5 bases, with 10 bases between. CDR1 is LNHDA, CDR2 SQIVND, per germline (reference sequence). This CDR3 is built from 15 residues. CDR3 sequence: CASSIDPFGTGELFF. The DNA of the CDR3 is TGTGCCAGTAGTATAGACCCCTTTGGGACCGGGGAGCTGTTTTTT.

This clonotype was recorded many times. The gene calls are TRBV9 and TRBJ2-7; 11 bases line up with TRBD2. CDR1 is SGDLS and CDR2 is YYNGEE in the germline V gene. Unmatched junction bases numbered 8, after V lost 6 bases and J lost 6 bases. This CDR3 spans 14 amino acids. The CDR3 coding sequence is TGTGCCAGCAACTCCGGGACTAGCGGAGGCGAGCAGTACTTC. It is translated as CASNSGTSGGEQYF.

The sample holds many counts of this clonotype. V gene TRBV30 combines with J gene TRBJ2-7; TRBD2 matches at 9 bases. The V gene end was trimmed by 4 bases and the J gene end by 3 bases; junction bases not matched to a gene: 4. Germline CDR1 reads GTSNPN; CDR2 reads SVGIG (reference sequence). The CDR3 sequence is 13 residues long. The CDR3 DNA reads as TGTGCCTGGATGCTTAGCGGGGGCTACGAGCAGTACTTC. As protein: CAWMLSGGYEQYF.

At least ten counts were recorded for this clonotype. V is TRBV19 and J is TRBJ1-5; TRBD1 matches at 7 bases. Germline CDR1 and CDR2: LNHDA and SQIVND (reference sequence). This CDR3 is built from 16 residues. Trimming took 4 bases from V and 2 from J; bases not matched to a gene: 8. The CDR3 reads CASSKGQVVGNQPQHF. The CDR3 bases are TGTGCCAGTAGTAAAGGACAGGTTGTGGGCAATCAGCCCCAGCATTTT.

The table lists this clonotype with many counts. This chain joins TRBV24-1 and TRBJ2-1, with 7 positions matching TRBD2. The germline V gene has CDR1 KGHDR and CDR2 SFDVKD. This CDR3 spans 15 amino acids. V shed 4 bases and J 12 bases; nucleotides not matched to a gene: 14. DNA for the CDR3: TGTGCCACCAGTGACCCTTCTTTGGGGCGGGAGAGGCAGTTCTTC. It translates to CATSDPSLGRERQFF.

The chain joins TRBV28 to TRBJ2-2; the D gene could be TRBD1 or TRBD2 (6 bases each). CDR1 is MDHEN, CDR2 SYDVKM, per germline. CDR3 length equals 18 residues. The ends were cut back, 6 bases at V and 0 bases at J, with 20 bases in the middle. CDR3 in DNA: TGTGCCAGCAGATCTTTGGGGGGCGGGGTTCCGAACACCGGGGAGCTGTTTTTT. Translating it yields CASRSLGGGVPNTGELFF.

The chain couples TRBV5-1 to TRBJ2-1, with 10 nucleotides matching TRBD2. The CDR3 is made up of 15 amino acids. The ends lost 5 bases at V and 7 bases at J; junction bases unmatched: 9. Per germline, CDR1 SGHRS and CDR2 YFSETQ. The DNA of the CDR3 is TGCGCCAGCAGGGATGTAGCGGGAGGTTGGAATGAGCAGTTCTTC. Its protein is CASRDVAGGWNEQFF.

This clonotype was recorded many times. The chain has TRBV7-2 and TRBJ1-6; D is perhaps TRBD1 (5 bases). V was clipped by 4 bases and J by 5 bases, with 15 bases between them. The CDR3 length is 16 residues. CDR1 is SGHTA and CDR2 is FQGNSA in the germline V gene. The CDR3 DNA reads TGTGCCAGCAGCTCCAGGGTTCTCGGAGATAATTCACCCCTCCACTTT. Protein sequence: CASSSRVLGDNSPLHF. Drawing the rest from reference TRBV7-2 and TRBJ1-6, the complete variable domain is GAGVSQSPSNKVTEKGKDVELRCDPISGHTALYWYRQSLGQGLEFLIYFQGNSAPDKSGLPSDRFSAERTGGSVSTLTIQRTQQEDSAVYLCASSSRVLGDNSPLHFGNGTRLTVT.

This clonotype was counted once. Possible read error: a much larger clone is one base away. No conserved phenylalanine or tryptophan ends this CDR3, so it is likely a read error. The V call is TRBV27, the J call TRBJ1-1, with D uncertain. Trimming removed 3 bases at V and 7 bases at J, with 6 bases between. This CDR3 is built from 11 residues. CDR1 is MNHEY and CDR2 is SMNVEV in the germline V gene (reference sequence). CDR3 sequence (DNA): TGTGCCAGCAGTTTTTACGATGAAGCTTTCATT. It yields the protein CASSFYDEAFI.

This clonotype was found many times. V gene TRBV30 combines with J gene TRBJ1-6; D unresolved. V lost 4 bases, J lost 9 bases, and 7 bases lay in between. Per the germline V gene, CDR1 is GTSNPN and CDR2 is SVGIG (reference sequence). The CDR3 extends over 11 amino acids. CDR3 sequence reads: CAWTLASPLHF. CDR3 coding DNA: TGTGCCTGGACCCTGGCTTCACCCCTCCACTTT.

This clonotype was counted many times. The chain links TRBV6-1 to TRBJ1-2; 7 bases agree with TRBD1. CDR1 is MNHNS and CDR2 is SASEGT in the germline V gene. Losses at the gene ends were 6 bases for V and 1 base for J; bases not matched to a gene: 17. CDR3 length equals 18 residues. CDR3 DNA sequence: TGTGCCAGCAGGCCCAGGGACAGTCCTTTCCCCGTTAACTATGGCTACACCTTC. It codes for CASRPRDSPFPVNYGYTF.

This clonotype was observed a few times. CDR3 sequence (DNA): TGTGCCGGCAGGGCGGTTGAAGCTTTCTTT. Its protein is CAGRAVEAFF. The chain employs TRBV19 and TRBJ1-1; a weak D match, TRBD1 (5 bases). Trimming took off 11 bases at V and 7 bases at J, with 11 bases between the two ends. There are 10 residues in the CDR3. Germline lookup yields CDR1 LNHDA and CDR2 SQIVND (reference sequence). The full variable domain, its missing parts supplied by reference TRBV19 and TRBJ1-1, is DGGITQSPKYLFRKEGQNVTLSCEQNLNHDAMYWYRQDPGQGLRLIYYSQIVNDFQKGDIAEGYSVSREKKESFPLTVTSAQKNPTAFYLCAGRAVEAFFGQGTRLTVV.